A selection of T cell receptor beta chains follows, all from one sample in a study of T cells in Graves' hyperthyroidism and ophthalmopathy. Via MiXCR, TCRdb re-called the multiplex PCR reads, giving one row per CDR3 protein. The sample holds fewer than 550,000 distinct CDR3 sequences, roughly a quarter seen once. Sequencing used blood. The receptors were sampled from a woman aged 25 to 39 with Graves' ophthalmopathy. The CDR3 runs from the conserved cysteine through the conserved F or W. A D gene is named only where the DNA matches it firmly. Not all rows give a size; the values are once, few, many and, for expanded clones, a class.

cdr3_aa cdr3_nt clone_size j_call d_call v_call
CASSQVLSAEQYF TGCGCCAGCAGCCAGGTCTTGAGCGCCGAGCAGTACTTC many TRBJ2-7 . TRBV4-3
CASRLQPPDEQYF TGTGCCAGCAGATTGCAGCCCCCTGACGAGCAGTACTTC many TRBJ2-7 . TRBV6-1
CSAREVMGPGVVQYF TGCAGTGCTAGAGAGGTCATGGGCCCAGGGGTCGTTCAGTACTTC many TRBJ2-4 . TRBV20-1
CASSLGSVAGGETQYF TGTGCCAGCAGTTTAGGATCGGTAGCGGGAGGGGAGACCCAGTACTTC . TRBJ2-5 TRBD2 TRBV12-3/TRBV12-4
CASTQPGTVYGYTF TGTGCCAGTACCCAACCCGGGACAGTCTATGGCTACACCTTC . TRBJ1-2 TRBD1 TRBV19
CASSYRTGYSPETQYF TGTGCCAGCAGTTACCGCACAGGGTATAGTCCAGAGACCCAGTACTTC many TRBJ2-5 . TRBV6-5
CASNTPGWGNTIYF TGTGCCAGTAATACACCCGGATGGGGAAACACCATATATTTT . TRBJ1-3 . TRBV19
CAWLRGPQRELFF TGTGCCTGGTTACGGGGTCCTCAGCGGGAGCTGTTTTTT many TRBJ2-2 . TRBV30
CASSLGDGGIEAFF TGCGCCAGCAGCTTGGGGGACGGTGGAATTGAAGCTTTCTTT many TRBJ1-1 . TRBV5-1
CASRRTGIYEQYF TGTGCCAGCAGACGGACAGGGATCTACGAGCAGTACTTC many TRBJ2-7 TRBD1 TRBV6-1
CASSYRDPGELFF TGTGCCAGCAGCTACAGGGATCCCGGGGAGCTGTTTTTT many TRBJ2-2 . TRBV7-9
CASSTRSLRGFHEQYF TGTGCCAGCAGCACGCGGTCCCTGAGGGGTTTCCACGAGCAGTACTTC . TRBJ2-7 . TRBV12-3/TRBV12-4
CASGNMGGYTF TGTGCCAGCGGCAACATGGGTGGCTACACCTTC few TRBJ1-2 . TRBV6-2/TRBV6-3
CAISDGFGETEAFF TGTGCCATCAGTGACGGGTTTGGTGAGACAGAAGCTTTCTTT many TRBJ1-1 . TRBV10-3
CAWSGGSIRQDNQPQHF TGTGCCTGGAGTGGGGGATCTATTCGACAGGACAATCAGCCCCAGCATTTT . TRBJ1-5 . TRBV30
CASNIDRGGTEAFF TGTGCCAGCAATATCGACAGGGGAGGCACTGAAGCTTTCTTT many TRBJ1-1 TRBD1 TRBV6-1
CASSPPQGFSSYEQYF TGTGCCAGCAGCCCTCCACAGGGGTTCAGCTCCTACGAGCAGTACTTC . TRBJ2-7 TRBD1 TRBV7-2
CASKTVPGYGYTF TGTGCCAGTAAGACAGTTCCTGGCTATGGCTACACCTTC many TRBJ1-2 . TRBV19
CSVGQSSREAFF TGCAGCGTAGGACAGTCCTCTCGGGAAGCTTTCTTT . TRBJ1-1 . TRBV29-1
CSARGGMVDEQYF TGCAGTGCTAGAGGAGGGATGGTGGACGAGCAGTACTTC . TRBJ2-7 . TRBV20-1
CASSLSGRVRSPLHF TGTGCCAGCAGCTTATCTGGCAGGGTGCGGTCACCCCTCCACTTT many TRBJ1-6 . TRBV13
CASSQDLGYLGYTF TGTGCCAGCAGCCAAGATCTCGGGTACCTTGGCTACACCTTC many TRBJ1-2 . TRBV3-1
CASSYRTGLAGQETQYF TGTGCCAGCAGTTACAGAACGGGACTAGCGGGGCAAGAGACCCAGTACTTC many TRBJ2-5 TRBD2 TRBV6-5
CASKSMNTGELFF TGTGCCAGCAAGTCCATGAACACCGGGGAGCTGTTTTTT many TRBJ2-2 . TRBV6-2/TRBV6-3
CASSEYGDGYTF TGTGCCAGCAGTGAATACGGGGACGGCTACACCTTC few TRBJ1-2 . TRBV2
CASSVGGSGSYEQYF TGTGCCAGCAGCGTCGGGGGCTCGGGCTCCTACGAGCAGTACTTC . TRBJ2-7 . TRBV7-2
CASTLGLVNTEAFF TGTGCCAGCACCCTCGGGTTGGTCAACACTGAAGCTTTCTTT many TRBJ1-1 . TRBV12-3/TRBV12-4
CSGGGHPNTEAFF TGCAGTGGAGGCGGGCACCCGAACACTGAAGCTTTCTTT . TRBJ1-1 . TRBV20-1
CASSPNRGGRETQYF TGTGCCAGCAGCCCCAATCGGGGGGGACGGGAGACCCAGTACTTC . TRBJ2-5 TRBD2 TRBV6-1
CASSGGLIYEQYF TGTGCCAGCAGTGGGGGACTAATATACGAGCAGTACTTC . TRBJ2-7 TRBD2 TRBV2
CASSRLGARYGYTF TGTGCCAGCAGCCGCCTAGGGGCCCGGTATGGCTACACCTTC many TRBJ1-2 . TRBV7-9